This T cell receptor beta chain was captured by sequencing in a study of T cell repertoires in aging, cancer and after chemotherapy. Overall study: Six age groups, ranging from 30 or younger to 70 or older, included the donors. The full dataset contained about 10 million TCR reads.

Findings and caveats of the study: Age-matched healthy donors had significantly more diverse, less clonal blood TCR repertoires than untreated cancer patients. Across the chemotherapy interval, each cancer cohort showed higher median generation probability, suggesting thymic rebound.

Trimming at V came to 7 bases and at J to 0 bases, leaving 13 bases not matched to a gene. The germline CDR1 and CDR2 sequences are MNHEY and SVGAGI. The CDR3 is 17 amino acids. TRB rearrangements spanning V, D and J were amplified using mixed TRB-A/B primers. TCRdb itself ran the multiplex PCR reads through MiXCR, one entry per CDR3 protein. The repertoire consists of under 8,500 distinct CDR3 sequences, with about a third occurring once and the leading ten covering roughly 3.5%. In its sample, this clonotype was seen a few times. As yet, its antigen is unknown. Peripheral blood genomic DNA, not sorted cells or RNA, was the template.

V and J are TRBV6-5 and TRBJ2-3; 7 nucleotides line up with TRBD1. This clonotype originated in a human donor in good health. The sample taken for sequencing was blood. The CDR3 nucleotides are TGTGCCAGCATCCCCAGAGGGGGCTTTTTAAGCACAGATACGCAGTATTTT. Translation gives CASIPRGGFLSTDTQYF.